This T cell receptor (beta chain) is from a study of blood T cells in healthy people across ages. A second PCR, run for about 6 to 11 cycles, used a sample-barcoded 5' primer plus a J-beta primer mix. TCRdb reprocessed the 5' RACE reads via MiXCR and lists one record per CDR3 protein. The sample lists some 900,000 distinct CDR3 sequences; around 48% were seen once. Study findings and constraints: Per-million-T-cell TCR beta diversity fell roughly linearly with age. Higher diversity, along with more naive CD4+ cells, distinguished long-lived donors from aged donors.

The CDR3 has 14 residues. V lost 3 bases, J lost 6 bases, and 18 bases lay in between. CDR1 DFQATT and CDR2 SNEGSKA come from the germline V gene (reference sequence). A note on this clonotype: Antigen unknown.

The receptor comes from a man in his thirties or forties in good health. Material for sequencing was blood. This rearrangement joins TRBV20-1 to TRBJ2-7; no firm D call. The CDR3 loop is CSASTPGTTSEQYF. The CDR3 DNA is TGCAGTGCTAGTACCCCGGGCACGACTTCCGAGCAGTACTTC.